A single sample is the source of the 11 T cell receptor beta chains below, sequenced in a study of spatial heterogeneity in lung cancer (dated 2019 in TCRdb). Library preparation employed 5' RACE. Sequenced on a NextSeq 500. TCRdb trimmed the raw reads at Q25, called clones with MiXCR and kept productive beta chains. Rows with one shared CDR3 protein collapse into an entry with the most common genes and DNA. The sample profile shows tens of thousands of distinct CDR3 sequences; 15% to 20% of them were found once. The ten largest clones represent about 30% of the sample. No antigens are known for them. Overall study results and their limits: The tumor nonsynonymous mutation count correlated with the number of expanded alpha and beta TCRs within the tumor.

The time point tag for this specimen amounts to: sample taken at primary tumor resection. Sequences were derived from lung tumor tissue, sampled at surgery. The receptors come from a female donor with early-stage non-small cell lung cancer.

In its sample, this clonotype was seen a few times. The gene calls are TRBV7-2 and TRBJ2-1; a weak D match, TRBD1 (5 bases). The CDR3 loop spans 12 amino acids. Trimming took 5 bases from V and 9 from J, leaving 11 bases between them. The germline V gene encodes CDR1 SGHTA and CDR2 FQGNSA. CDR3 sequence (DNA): TGTGCCAGCAGCCTTCGTAGGGGTGAGCAGTTCTTC. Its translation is CASSLRRGEQFF.

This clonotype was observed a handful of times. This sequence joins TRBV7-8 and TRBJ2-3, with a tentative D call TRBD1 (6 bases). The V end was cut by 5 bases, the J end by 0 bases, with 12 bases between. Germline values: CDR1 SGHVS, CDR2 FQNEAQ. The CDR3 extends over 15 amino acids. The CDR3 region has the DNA TGTGCCAGCAGCCCACAGGGAATTAGCACAGATACGCAGTATTTT. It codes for CASSPQGISTDTQYF.

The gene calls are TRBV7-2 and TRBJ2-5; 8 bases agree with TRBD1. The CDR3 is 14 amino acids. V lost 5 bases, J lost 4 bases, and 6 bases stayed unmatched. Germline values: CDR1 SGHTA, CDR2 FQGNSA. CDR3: CASSPTGETETQYF. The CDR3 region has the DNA TGTGCCAGCAGCCCGACAGGGGAGACAGAGACCCAGTACTTC.

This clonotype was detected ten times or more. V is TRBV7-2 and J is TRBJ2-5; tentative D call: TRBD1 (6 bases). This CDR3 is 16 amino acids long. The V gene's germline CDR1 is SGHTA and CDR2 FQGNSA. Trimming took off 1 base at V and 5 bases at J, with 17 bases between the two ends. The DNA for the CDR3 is TGTGCCAGCAGCTTAGGCCTCGGACTGAGGGGGGAGACCCAGTACTTC. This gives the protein CASSLGLGLRGETQYF.

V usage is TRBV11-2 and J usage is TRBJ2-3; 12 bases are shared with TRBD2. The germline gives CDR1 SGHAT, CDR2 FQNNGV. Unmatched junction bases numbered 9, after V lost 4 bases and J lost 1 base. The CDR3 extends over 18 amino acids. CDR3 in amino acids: CASSSRLAGASGTDTQYF. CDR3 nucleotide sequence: TGTGCCAGCAGCTCAAGACTAGCGGGAGCGTCGGGCACAGATACGCAGTATTTT.

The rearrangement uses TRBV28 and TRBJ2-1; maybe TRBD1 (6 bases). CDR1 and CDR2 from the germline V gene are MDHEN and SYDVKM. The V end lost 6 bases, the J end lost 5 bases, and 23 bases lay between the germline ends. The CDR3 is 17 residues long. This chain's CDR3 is CASSLRSGTPIDNEQFF. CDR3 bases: TGTGCCAGCAGCCTGAGGTCGGGGACACCGATCGACAATGAGCAGTTCTTC.

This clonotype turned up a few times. The CDR3 DNA follows: TGCAGTGCTAGAGGTGGGGCCGGAACCTACGAGCAGTACTTC. Protein product: CSARGGAGTYEQYF. The chain couples TRBV20-1 to TRBJ2-7; tentatively, D is TRBD1 (5 bases). The CDR3 contains 14 residues. V lost 1 base, J lost 2 bases, and 12 bases lay in between. Looked up from germline, CDR1 is DFQATT and CDR2 is SNEGSKA (reference sequence).

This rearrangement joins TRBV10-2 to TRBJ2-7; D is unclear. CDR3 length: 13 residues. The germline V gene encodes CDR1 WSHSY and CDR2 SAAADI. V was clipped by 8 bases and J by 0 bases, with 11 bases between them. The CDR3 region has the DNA TGCGCCAGCCGACCCGTTAGCTCCTACGAGCAGTACTTC. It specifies CASRPVSSYEQYF.

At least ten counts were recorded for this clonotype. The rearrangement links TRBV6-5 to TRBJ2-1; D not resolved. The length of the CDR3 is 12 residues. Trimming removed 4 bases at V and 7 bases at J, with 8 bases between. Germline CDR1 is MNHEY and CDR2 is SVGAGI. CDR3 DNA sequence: TGTGCCAGCAGTTCACGAGGAAATGAGCAGTTCTTC. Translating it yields CASSSRGNEQFF.

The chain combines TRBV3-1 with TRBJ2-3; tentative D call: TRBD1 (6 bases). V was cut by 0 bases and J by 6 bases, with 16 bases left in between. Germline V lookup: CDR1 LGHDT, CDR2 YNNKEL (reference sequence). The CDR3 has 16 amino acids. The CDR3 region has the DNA TGTGCCAGCAGCCAAGATCCCTGGGGGCCTGGGGATACGCAGTATTTT. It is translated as CASSQDPWGPGDTQYF.

CDR3 protein: CASREFSGSLAKNIQYF. For the CDR3, the DNA is TGTGCCAGCAGAGAATTCAGCGGCTCCTTAGCCAAAAACATTCAGTACTTC. The chain uses TRBV6-1 and TRBJ2-4, with D possibly matching TRBD2 (5 bases). Trimming pared 6 bases from V and 0 bases from J, leaving 18 bases between. Germline values: CDR1 MNHNS, CDR2 SASEGT. CDR3 length equals 17 residues.